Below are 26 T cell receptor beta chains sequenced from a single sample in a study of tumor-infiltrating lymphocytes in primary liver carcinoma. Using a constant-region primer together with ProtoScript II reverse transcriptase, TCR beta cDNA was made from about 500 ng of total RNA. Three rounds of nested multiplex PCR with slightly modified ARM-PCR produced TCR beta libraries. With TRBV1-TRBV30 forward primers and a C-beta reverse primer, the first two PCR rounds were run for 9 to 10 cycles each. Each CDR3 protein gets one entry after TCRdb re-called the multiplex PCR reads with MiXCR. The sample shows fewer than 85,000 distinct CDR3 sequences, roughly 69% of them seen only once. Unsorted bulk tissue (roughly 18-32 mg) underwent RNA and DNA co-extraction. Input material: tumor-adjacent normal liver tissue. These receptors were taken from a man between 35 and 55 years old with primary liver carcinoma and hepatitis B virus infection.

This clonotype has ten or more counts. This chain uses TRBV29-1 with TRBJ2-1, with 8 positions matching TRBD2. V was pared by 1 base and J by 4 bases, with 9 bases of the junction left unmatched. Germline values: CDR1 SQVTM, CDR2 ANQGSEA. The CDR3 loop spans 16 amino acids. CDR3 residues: CSVEGGSREGYNEQFF. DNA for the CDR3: TGCAGCGTTGAAGGAGGATCACGGGAGGGATACAATGAGCAGTTCTTC.

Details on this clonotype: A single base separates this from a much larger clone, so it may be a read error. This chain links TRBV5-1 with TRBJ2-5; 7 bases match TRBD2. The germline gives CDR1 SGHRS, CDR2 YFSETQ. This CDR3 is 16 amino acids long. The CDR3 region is CASSLEASGLQETEYF. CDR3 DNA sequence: TGCGCCAGCAGCTTGGAGGCTAGCGGTCTTCAAGAGACCGAGTACTTC.

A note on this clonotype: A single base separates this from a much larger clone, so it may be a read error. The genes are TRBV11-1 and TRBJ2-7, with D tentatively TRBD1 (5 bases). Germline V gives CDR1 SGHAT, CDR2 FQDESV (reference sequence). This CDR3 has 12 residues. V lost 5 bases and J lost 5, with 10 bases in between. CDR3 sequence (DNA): TGTGCCAGCAGCCCAGACAGCCACGAGCAGTACTTC. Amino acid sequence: CASSPDSHEQYF. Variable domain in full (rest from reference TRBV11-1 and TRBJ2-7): EAEVAQSPRYKITEKSQAVAFWCDPISGHATLYWYRQILGQGPELLVQFQDESVVDDSQLPKDRFSAERLKGVDSTLKIQPAELGDSAMYLCASSPDSHEQYFGPGTRLTVT.

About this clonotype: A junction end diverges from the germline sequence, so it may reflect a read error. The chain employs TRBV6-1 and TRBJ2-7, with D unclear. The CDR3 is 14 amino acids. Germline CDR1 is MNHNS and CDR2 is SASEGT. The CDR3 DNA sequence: TGTGCCAACAGTGAAGTCCCGGACGGCTATGAGCAGTACTTC. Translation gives CANSEVPDGYEQYF.

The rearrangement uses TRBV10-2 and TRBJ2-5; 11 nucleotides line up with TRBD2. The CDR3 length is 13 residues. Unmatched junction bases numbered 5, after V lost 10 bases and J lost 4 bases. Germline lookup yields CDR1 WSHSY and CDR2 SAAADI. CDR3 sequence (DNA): TGCGCCAACAAAACTAGCGGGAGAGAGACCCAGTACTTC. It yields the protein CANKTSGRETQYF.

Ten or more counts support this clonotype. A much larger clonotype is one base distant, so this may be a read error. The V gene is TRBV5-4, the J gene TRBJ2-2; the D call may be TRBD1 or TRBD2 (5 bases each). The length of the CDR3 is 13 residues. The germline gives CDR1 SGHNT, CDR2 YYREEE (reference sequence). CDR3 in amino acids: CASRGMGTGELSF. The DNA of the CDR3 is TGTGCCAGCAGGGGGATGGGGACCGGGGAGCTGTCTTTT.

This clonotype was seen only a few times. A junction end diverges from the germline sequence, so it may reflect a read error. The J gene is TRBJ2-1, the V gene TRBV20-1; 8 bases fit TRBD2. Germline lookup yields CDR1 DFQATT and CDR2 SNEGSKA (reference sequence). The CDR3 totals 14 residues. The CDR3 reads CSARTLAEYNGQFF. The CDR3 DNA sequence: TGCAGTGCTAGGACACTAGCGGAGTACAATGGGCAGTTCTTC.

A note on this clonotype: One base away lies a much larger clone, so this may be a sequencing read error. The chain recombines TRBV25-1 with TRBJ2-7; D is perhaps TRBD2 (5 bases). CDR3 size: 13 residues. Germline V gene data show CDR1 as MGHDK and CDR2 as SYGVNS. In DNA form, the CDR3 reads TGTGTCAGCAGCACTATCGAAGCGGACGAGCAGTACTTC. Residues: CVSSTIEADEQYF.

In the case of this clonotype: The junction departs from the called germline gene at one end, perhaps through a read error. The CDR3 here is CASSYSATRGIYIEQLF. The CDR3 bases are TGTGCCAGCAGTTACTCCGCGACCAGGGGGATCTACATTGAGCAGTTGTTC. The gene calls are TRBV6-6 and TRBJ2-1, with 7 bases identical to TRBD1. The CDR3 spans 17 residues. Germline values: CDR1 MNHNY, CDR2 SVGAGI (reference sequence).

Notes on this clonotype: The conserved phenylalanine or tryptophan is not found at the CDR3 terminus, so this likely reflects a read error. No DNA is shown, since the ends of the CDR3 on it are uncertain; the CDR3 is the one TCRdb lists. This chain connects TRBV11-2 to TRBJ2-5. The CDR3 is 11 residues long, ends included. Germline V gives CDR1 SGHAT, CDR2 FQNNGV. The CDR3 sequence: CASSTSVTQFL.

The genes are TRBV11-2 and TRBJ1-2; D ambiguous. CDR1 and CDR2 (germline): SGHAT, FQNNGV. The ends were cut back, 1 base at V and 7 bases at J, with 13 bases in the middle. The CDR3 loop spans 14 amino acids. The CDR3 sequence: CASSLAGEVRGYTF. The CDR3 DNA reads TGTGCCAGCAGCTTAGCCGGGGAGGTTCGTGGCTACACCTTC.

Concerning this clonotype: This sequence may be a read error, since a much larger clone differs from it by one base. The CDR3 bases are TGTGCCAGCAGGGTGACAGGGGGCAATCAGCCCCAGCATTTT. Residues: CASRVTGGNQPQHF. The chain employs TRBV28 and TRBJ1-5, with 8 bases lining up with TRBD1. Germline assignment: CDR1 MDHEN and CDR2 SYDVKM. The CDR3 is made up of 14 amino acids. V was pared by 6 bases and J by 2 bases, with 3 bases of the junction left unmatched.

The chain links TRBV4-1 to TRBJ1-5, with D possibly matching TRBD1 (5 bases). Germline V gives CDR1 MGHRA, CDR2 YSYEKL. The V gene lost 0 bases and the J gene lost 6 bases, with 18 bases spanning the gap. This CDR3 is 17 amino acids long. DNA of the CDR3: TGCGCCAGCAGCCAAGATTTGGTCGCATGGGGGGTTCAGCCCCAGCATTTT. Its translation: CASSQDLVAWGVQPQHF.

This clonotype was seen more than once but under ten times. In DNA form, the CDR3 reads TGCGCCAGCAGCGCCACAGATACGCAGTATTTT. It is translated as CASSATDTQYF. This chain uses TRBV10-2 with TRBJ2-3, with D hard to call. The V and J ends lost 6 bases and 2 bases respectively, with 3 bases between them. The germline gives CDR1 WSHSY, CDR2 SAAADI. The CDR3 consists of 11 residues.

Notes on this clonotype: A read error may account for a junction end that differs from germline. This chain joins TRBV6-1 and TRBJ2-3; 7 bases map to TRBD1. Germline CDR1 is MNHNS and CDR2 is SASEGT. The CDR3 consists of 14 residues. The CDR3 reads CTSSDRGPTDTQYF. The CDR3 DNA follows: TGTACCAGCAGTGATAGGGGGCCCACAGATACGCAGTATTTT.

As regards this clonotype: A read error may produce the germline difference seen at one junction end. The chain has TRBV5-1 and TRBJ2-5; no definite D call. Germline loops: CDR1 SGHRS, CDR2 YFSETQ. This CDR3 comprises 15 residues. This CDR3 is CACSLQLLGQETQYF. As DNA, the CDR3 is TGCGCCTGCAGCCTACAGCTCCTTGGCCAAGAGACCCAGTACTTC.

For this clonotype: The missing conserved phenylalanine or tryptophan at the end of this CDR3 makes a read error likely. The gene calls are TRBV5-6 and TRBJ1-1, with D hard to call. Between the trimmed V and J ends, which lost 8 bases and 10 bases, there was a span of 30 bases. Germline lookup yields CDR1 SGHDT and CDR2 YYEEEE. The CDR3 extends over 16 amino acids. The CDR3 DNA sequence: TGTGCCAGTAGCCAGAATCACCCATACGGACTGGAGGGAGCTTTCCTT. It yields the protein CASSQNHPYGLEGAFL.

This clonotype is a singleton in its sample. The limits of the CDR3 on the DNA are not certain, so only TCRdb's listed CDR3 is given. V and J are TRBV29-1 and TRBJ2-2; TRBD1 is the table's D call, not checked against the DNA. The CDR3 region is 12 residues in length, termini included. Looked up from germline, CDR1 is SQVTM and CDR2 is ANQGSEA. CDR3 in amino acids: CSVGQGTGELSF.

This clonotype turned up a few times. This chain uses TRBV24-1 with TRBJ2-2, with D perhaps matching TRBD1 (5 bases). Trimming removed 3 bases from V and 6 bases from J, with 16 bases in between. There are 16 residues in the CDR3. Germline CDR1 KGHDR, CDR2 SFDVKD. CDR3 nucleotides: TGTGCCACCAGTGATGCGACAGATACGTGGTCCGGGGAGCTGTTTTTT. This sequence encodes CATSDATDTWSGELFF.

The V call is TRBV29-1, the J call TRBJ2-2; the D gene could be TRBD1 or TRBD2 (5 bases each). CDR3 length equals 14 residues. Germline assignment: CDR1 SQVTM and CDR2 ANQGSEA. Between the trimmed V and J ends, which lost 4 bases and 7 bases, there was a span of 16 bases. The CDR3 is CSVVTGTDIGELFF. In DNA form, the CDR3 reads TGCAGCGTTGTAACGGGGACCGACATCGGGGAGCTGTTTTTT.

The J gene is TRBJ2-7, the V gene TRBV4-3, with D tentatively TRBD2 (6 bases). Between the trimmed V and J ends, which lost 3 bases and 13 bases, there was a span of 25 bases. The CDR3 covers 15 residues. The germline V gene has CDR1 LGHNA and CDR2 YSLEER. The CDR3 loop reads CASSHDRETPYGHYF. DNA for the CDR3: TGCGCCAGCAGCCATGACCGGGAGACTCCCTACGGGCACTACTTC.

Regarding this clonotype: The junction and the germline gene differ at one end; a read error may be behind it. DNA for the CDR3: TGCAGCGTTATTAGGGAGAAGGAGACTCAGTACTTC. Its protein is CSVIREKETQYF. The chain is built from TRBV29-1 and TRBJ2-5; D perhaps matches TRBD2 (5 bases). This CDR3 has 12 residues. In germline, CDR1 is SQVTM, CDR2 ANQGSEA.

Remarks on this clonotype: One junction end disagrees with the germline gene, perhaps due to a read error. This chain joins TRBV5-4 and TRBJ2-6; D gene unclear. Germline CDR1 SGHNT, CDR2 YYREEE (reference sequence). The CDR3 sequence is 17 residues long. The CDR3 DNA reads TGTGCCAGCGGCCCCGGGTCTTTCTTCTCTGCGGCCAACGTCCTGACTTTC. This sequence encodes CASGPGSFFSAANVLTF.

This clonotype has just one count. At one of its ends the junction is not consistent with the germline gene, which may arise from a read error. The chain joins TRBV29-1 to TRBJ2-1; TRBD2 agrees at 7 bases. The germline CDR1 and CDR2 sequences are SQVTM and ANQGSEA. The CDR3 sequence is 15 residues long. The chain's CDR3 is CSVEGGSGDYNERFF. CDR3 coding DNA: TGCAGCGTTGAAGGGGGAAGTGGGGACTACAATGAGCGGTTCTTC.

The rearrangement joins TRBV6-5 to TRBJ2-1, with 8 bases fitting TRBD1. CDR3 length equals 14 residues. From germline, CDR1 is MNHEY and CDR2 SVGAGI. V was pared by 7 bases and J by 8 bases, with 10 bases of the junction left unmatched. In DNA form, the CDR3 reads TGTGCCAGCAATCTCTTGACAGGGGTCGATGAGCAGTTCTTC. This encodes CASNLLTGVDEQFF.

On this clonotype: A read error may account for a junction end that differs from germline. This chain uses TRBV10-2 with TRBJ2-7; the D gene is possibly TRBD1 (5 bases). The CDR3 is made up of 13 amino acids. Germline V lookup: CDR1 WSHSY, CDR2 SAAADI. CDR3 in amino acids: CTSKLQVAYEQYF. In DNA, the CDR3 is TGCACCAGCAAGTTACAGGTAGCCTACGAGCAATACTTC.